The next 10 T cell receptor beta chains were all read from a single sample in a study of spatial heterogeneity in lung cancer. Which antigens these TCRs recognize remains unknown. TCRdb reanalysed the 5' RACE reads using MiXCR and keeps one entry per CDR3 protein. The table has some 3,200 distinct CDR3 sequences, 17% seen once. The time point was: sample taken at primary tumor resection. The study, taken as a whole, reports: The study found that expanded intratumoral alpha and beta TCR counts tracked tumor mutation counts.

Here the sequenced sample was lung tumor tissue, taken at surgery. The source is a male donor with early-stage non-small cell lung cancer.

The sample holds a few counts of this clonotype. This beta chain is off target for a library built for alpha chains, so its abundance means little. V usage is TRBV5-6 and J usage is TRBJ2-7, with D tentatively TRBD2 (6 bases). CDR3 length equals 14 residues. V was pared by 4 bases and J by 3 bases, with 14 bases between. The V gene's germline CDR1 is SGHDT and CDR2 YYEEEE. The CDR3: CASSTGLRLYEQYF. CDR3 nucleotides: TGTGCCAGCAGCACGGGACTTCGACTCTACGAGCAGTACTTC.

Of note for this clonotype: Within a library made for alpha chains, this beta chain is off target, and its count is uninformative. The chain combines TRBV5-5 with TRBJ2-5; no clear D. The CDR3 consists of 14 residues. The germline V gene encodes CDR1 SGHKS and CDR2 YYEKEE (reference sequence). The V end lost 0 bases, the J end lost 1 base, and 7 bases lay between the germline ends. DNA of the CDR3: TGTGCCAGCAGCTTGGAACAGAGCCAAGAGACCCAGTACTTC. It yields the protein CASSLEQSQETQYF.

By its share, this clonotype is medium-sized (0.01 to 0.1%). This beta chain is off target for a library built for alpha chains, so its abundance means little. The chain carries TRBV7-2 and TRBJ2-7; 10 nucleotides agree with TRBD1. The CDR3 has 15 amino acids. With 6 bases clipped from V and 0 bases from J, the junction kept 5 bases outside the gene matches. The V gene's germline CDR1 is SGHTA and CDR2 FQGNSA. The CDR3 loop reads CASRRTGGSSYEQYF. The CDR3 DNA reads TGTGCCAGCAGACGGACAGGGGGGAGCTCCTACGAGCAGTACTTC.

This clonotype was seen once. The library was designed around alpha chains, so this beta chain is a stray read whose abundance carries little weight. This chain connects TRBV7-9 to TRBJ1-4; weak D call: TRBD1 (6 bases). CDR3 length equals 15 residues. Germline CDR1 SEHNR, CDR2 FQNEAQ (reference sequence). Trimming left V 4 bases short and J 8 bases short, with 17 bases between. CDR3 protein: CASSYTGLVSEKLFF. In DNA, the CDR3 is TGTGCCAGCAGCTACACAGGGCTTGTTAGCGAAAAACTGTTTTTT.

This clonotype rates as medium-sized. The library was prepared for alpha chains; this beta chain is a stray read, so its frequency means little. This chain connects TRBV20-1 to TRBJ2-3, with TRBD1 matching 9 bases. Germline CDR1 and CDR2: DFQATT and SNEGSKA (reference sequence). The CDR3 is 14 amino acids. The V segment lost 8 bases and the J segment 4 bases; nucleotides outside the gene matches: 10. For the CDR3, the DNA is TGCAGTTACCGACCGGGACAGGGTTCAGATACGCAGTATTTT. Amino acid sequence: CSYRPGQGSDTQYF.

This clonotype counts as medium-sized. This beta chain is a stray sequence in a library constructed for alpha chains; its clone size is not meaningful. The chain combines TRBV5-5 with TRBJ1-1, with D possibly matching TRBD1 (5 bases). The length of the CDR3 is 13 residues. V was pared by 4 bases and J by 4 bases, with 11 bases between. Germline lookup yields CDR1 SGHKS and CDR2 YYEKEE (reference sequence). CDR3 in DNA: TGTGCCAGCAGCGGGGGTGTGGGCACTGAAGCTTTCTTT. Amino acids: CASSGGVGTEAFF.

Only a few counts were recorded for this clonotype. This beta chain turned up in a library designed for alpha chains; as an off-target read, its abundance says little. The J gene is TRBJ2-5, the V gene TRBV9, with unresolved D. Germline V gene lookup returns CDR1 SGDLS and CDR2 YYNGEE. The CDR3 length is 14 residues. Trimming removed 0 bases from V and 2 bases from J, with 8 bases in between. CDR3 sequence (DNA): TGTGCCAGCAGCGTAGACGGCAGACAAGAGACCCAGTACTTC. Translating gives CASSVDGRQETQYF.

Worth noting for this clonotype: This beta chain is an unintended read in a library built for alpha chains; its size means little. J is TRBJ2-7 and V is TRBV19; no clear D gene. Trimming stripped 6 bases from V and 3 bases from J, with 15 bases between. This CDR3 has 14 residues. Looked up from germline, CDR1 is LNHDA and CDR2 is SQIVND (reference sequence). The CDR3 protein is CASRPFSSYYEQYF. In nucleotides, the CDR3 is TGTGCCAGTAGACCCTTCAGTTCCTACTACGAGCAGTACTTC.

This clonotype qualifies as medium-sized. For a library built for alpha chains, this beta chain is a stray read; little rests on its size. The genes are TRBV12-3 or TRBV12-4 and TRBJ1-1; D is unresolved. The V gene lost 3 bases and the J gene lost 0 bases, with 5 bases spanning the gap. The CDR3 runs 13 residues. The CDR3 loop is CASSFRVNTEAFF. CDR3 nucleotides: TGTGCCAGCAGTTTTCGGGTGAACACTGAAGCTTTCTTT.

A remark on this clonotype: The library was prepared for alpha chains; this beta chain is a stray read, so its frequency means little. J is TRBJ2-7 and V is TRBV29-1; the D is unclear. Trimming shortened V by 5 bases and J by 3 bases, and 5 bases separated the two germline ends. Germline V gives CDR1 SQVTM, CDR2 ANQGSEA. This CDR3 has 10 amino acids. CDR3 sequence: CSVIDYEQYF. CDR3 sequence (DNA): TGCAGCGTTATCGACTACGAGCAGTACTTC.